This record looks at one T cell receptor beta chain sequence and its context. The target antigen is unknown. In germline, CDR1 is LGHDT, CDR2 YNNKEL (reference sequence). V lost 1 base and J 4 bases, leaving 7 bases between the germline ends. The CDR3 totals 13 residues. Measured with immunoSEQ multiplex PCR; TCRdb has only the in-frame clones, and not every one. The sample yields around 160,000 clones, about 90% seen once. The data stem from a study of T cell responses to AZD1222 COVID-19 vaccine. General study findings and limits: The donor group comprised mostly white British people and more females; the analysis possibly underestimated clonal diversity.

Sample: peripheral blood, taken 28 days after the second AZD1222 dose. The receptor comes from an adult who received the AZD1222 COVID-19 vaccine. V usage is TRBV3-1 (or the pseudogene TRBV3-2) and J usage is TRBJ1-2; D unresolved. The CDR3 loop is CASSQVAGYGYTF. CDR3 coding DNA: TGTGCCAGCAGCCAAGTCGCGGGCTATGGCTACACCTTC.